This TCR beta chain was identified in a study of cytomegalovirus exposure and HLA in healthy donors. About this clone itself: Its antigen is still unknown.

Vbeta (60) and Jbeta (13) primers were used in the PCR. Profiled with immunoSEQ multiplex PCR; TCRdb holds only in-frame clones, not every one. The top ten clones hold about 2% of a sample with 95,000 to 100,000 clones, under 80% of them seen once. General study points: In a later analysis, CMV-associated beta chains were mostly HLA-associated, it appeared. Common viral pathogens seemed to be connected with several of the most significant clusters, according to a later analysis.

CDR3 length: 13 residues. The V end was cut by 4 bases, the J end by 2 bases, with 9 bases between. Looked up from germline, CDR1 is SQVTM and CDR2 is ANQGSEA. Source material: PBMCs. The receptor comes from a man between 40 and 49 years old in good health and CMV-seronegative. The chain combines TRBV29-1 with TRBJ2-1, with D possibly being TRBD1 (5 bases). CDR3 coding DNA: TGCAGCGTTGCTAAGGGGACCTACAATGAGCAGTTCTTC. It yields the protein CSVAKGTYNEQFF.